The next 2 T cell receptor beta chains were all read from a single sample in a study of T cell repertoires in cytomegalovirus infection. Using its own MiXCR run on the reads, TCRdb lists one record per CDR3 protein. The sample has around 180,000 distinct CDR3 sequences, roughly a fifth seen once. Source material: PBMCs. These receptors came from a human donor in good health (CMV status not recorded). Some clones in this sample may be carry-over from other donors' samples.

A single count supports this clonotype. The chain joins TRBV6-5 to TRBJ1-2, with D tentatively TRBD1 (5 bases). Germline loops: CDR1 MNHEY, CDR2 SVGAGI. The CDR3 consists of 13 residues. Trimming left V 7 bases short and J 3 bases short, with 12 bases between. CDR3 coding DNA: TGTGCCAGCAACCAGCCGGGGGACTATGGCTACACCTTC. Residues: CASNQPGDYGYTF.

The V and J genes are TRBV4-2 and TRBJ1-2; possibly TRBD1 for D (5 bases). The V gene's germline CDR1 is LGHNA and CDR2 YNFKEQ. This CDR3 is 13 amino acids long. Trimming cost V 0 bases and J 8 bases, with 10 bases left between them. Here the CDR3 reads CASSQDRDGGYTF. The CDR3 nucleotides read TGTGCCAGCAGCCAAGACAGGGACGGAGGCTACACCTTC.